The source of this T cell receptor beta chain is a study of T-cell reconstitution after alpha-beta-depleted transplantation in children. The TCRbeta library was prepared with unique molecular identifiers. Each CDR3 protein gets one entry after TCRdb re-called the PCR reads with MiXCR. The sample contains over 400,000 distinct CDR3 sequences, about an eighth of which appear only once. CDR3 length: 16 amino acids. The V gene's germline CDR1 is SGHDT and CDR2 YYEEEE. J was trimmed by 1 base and V by 4 bases; bases with no gene match: 5. The specimen comprised PBMCs from the stem cell graft donor, sampled from the stem cell graft. The V and J genes are TRBV5-6 and TRBJ1-5; TRBD1 matches 10 bases. The TCR sequence derives from a human donor who donated a stem cell graft to a child with combined immunodeficiency. The CDR3 sequence is CASSVQTGGSNQPQHF. The CDR3 DNA reads TGTGCCAGCAGCGTGCAGACAGGGGGCAGCAATCAGCCCCAGCATTTT.